The 21 T cell receptor beta chains in this list originate from one sample, sequenced in a study of T cells after yellow fever vaccination (dated by TCRdb to the late 2010s). What the treatment or condition label conveys for this sample: live attenuated yellow fever vaccine strain. Libraries were made using 5' RACE. The listed sequencing device is Illumina HiSeq 2500. TCRdb reprocessing: public reads trimmed at Q25 with fastp, clones called with MiXCR, in-frame beta chains kept. Each CDR3 protein appears once, grouped with its most common genes and DNA. The sample data list 510,000 or so distinct CDR3 sequences, and 15% to 20% of these were observed just once. The ten largest account for around an eighth of the sample. The input for sequencing was PBMCs, taken 15 days after the yellow fever booster vaccination. The source is a man aged 25 to 45 who received the YFV17D yellow fever vaccine.

The rearrangement links TRBV12-3 or TRBV12-4 to TRBJ2-5; 9 bases line up with TRBD1. V lost 7 bases, J lost 4 bases, and 1 base stayed unmatched. This CDR3 region has 12 residues. Here the CDR3 DNA reads TGTGCCAGCACGGACAGGGGAGAGACCCAGTACTTC. Amino acids: CASTDRGETQYF.

This clonotype was recorded a few times. V usage is TRBV9 and J usage is TRBJ2-7; weak D call: TRBD2 (5 bases). The germline V gene has CDR1 SGDLS and CDR2 YYNGEE. Between the trimmed V and J ends, which lost 0 bases and 4 bases, there was a span of 8 bases. The CDR3 totals 13 residues. The CDR3 DNA reads TGTGCCAGCAGCGTAGGGACTCTATACGAGCAGTACTTC. Protein sequence: CASSVGTLYEQYF.

The chain uses TRBV5-6 and TRBJ2-2, with D maybe TRBD2 (5 bases). Germline V gene lookup returns CDR1 SGHDT and CDR2 YYEEEE. V gave up 2 bases and J gave up 5 bases, with 10 bases separating them. The CDR3 has 14 residues. CDR3: CASSFLKRTGELFF. The DNA of the CDR3 is TGTGCCAGCAGCTTTCTAAAGCGGACCGGGGAGCTGTTTTTT.

This clonotype was picked up a small number of times. The genes are TRBV15 and TRBJ2-5, with a weak D call TRBD1 (5 bases). Germline CDR1 reads LNHNV; CDR2 reads YYDKDF (reference sequence). The CDR3 runs 15 residues. V was clipped by 5 bases and J by 4 bases, with 17 bases between them. The CDR3 nucleotides are TGTGCCACCAGCGCTAACCCAGGGCCCACAGAGACCCAGTACTTC. It codes for CATSANPGPTETQYF.

The sample holds a few counts of this clonotype. This chain uses TRBV6-2 or TRBV6-3 with TRBJ2-2; TRBD2 matches at 8 bases. Germline assignment: CDR1 MNHEY and CDR2 SVGEGT. This CDR3 spans 15 amino acids. The ends lost 6 bases at V and 0 bases at J; junction bases unmatched: 3. CDR3: CASRPGLANTGELFF. CDR3 nucleotides: TGTGCCAGCAGGCCGGGACTAGCGAACACCGGGGAGCTGTTTTTT.

This sequence joins TRBV11-2 and TRBJ2-7, with D perhaps matching TRBD2 (5 bases). V was pared by 1 base and J by 0 bases, with 7 bases between. Germline values: CDR1 SGHAT, CDR2 FQNNGV. The CDR3 totals 14 residues. CDR3 in amino acids: CASSLGETSYEQYF. CDR3 nucleotide sequence: TGTGCCAGCAGCTTAGGGGAGACCTCCTACGAGCAGTACTTC.

This clonotype occurred many times. The chain links TRBV20-1 to TRBJ2-3, with 8 positions matching TRBD1. V lost 3 bases to trimming and J lost 2 bases; unmatched junction nucleotides: 10. The germline gives CDR1 DFQATT, CDR2 SNEGSKA (reference sequence). The CDR3 covers 16 residues. The CDR3 region is CSASPWDRTNTDTQYF. For the CDR3, the DNA is TGCAGTGCTAGCCCTTGGGACAGGACCAACACAGATACGCAGTATTTT.

In DNA form, the CDR3 reads TGTGCCAGCAGTTGGACAGAGCCTCGAAGTCAGCCCCAGCATTTT. Translation: CASSWTEPRSQPQHF. This chain links TRBV2 with TRBJ1-5, with TRBD1 as a possible D gene (6 bases). The CDR3 has 15 residues. Germline V gene sequence: CDR1 SNHLY, CDR2 FYNNEI. Trimming took 5 bases from V and 6 from J, leaving 17 bases between them.

This clonotype has just a few counts. V usage is TRBV6-5 and J usage is TRBJ2-7, with D hard to call. The CDR3 consists of 14 residues. Trimming stripped 7 bases from V and 5 bases from J, with 18 bases between. CDR1 is MNHEY and CDR2 is SVGAGI in the germline V gene. The DNA of the CDR3 is TGTGCCAGCACACTGGGTCCCCGGGCCGACGAGCAGTACTTC. Translated, it gives CASTLGPRADEQYF.

The chain has TRBV7-9 and TRBJ2-7; unclear D gene. The CDR3 runs to 12 residues. V shed 4 bases and J shed 3 bases, with 7 bases lying between them. Germline loops: CDR1 SEHNR, CDR2 FQNEAQ (reference sequence). The CDR3 DNA reads as TGTGCCAGCAGCTACACCGACTACGAGCAGTACTTC. Amino acids: CASSYTDYEQYF. The variable domain in full, completed from reference TRBV7-9 and TRBJ2-7, reads DTGVSQNPRHKITKRGQNVTFRCDPISEHNRLYWYRQTLGQGPEFLTYFQNEAQLEKSRLLSDRFSAERPKGSFSTLEIQRTEQGDSAMYLCASSYTDYEQYFGPGTRLTVT.

In this sample, this clonotype turned up a few times. This sequence joins TRBV11-2 and TRBJ2-7; D unresolved. Germline V gene data show CDR1 as SGHAT and CDR2 as FQNNGV. The CDR3 runs to 13 residues. V was trimmed by 0 bases and J by 6 bases, leaving 9 bases between them. The CDR3 sequence: CASSLEWGSEQYF. In DNA form, the CDR3 reads TGTGCCAGCAGCTTAGAGTGGGGTTCCGAGCAGTACTTC. Combining the CDR3 with reference TRBV11-2 and TRBJ2-7 gives the whole variable domain EAGVAQSPRYKIIEKRQSVAFWCNPISGHATLYWYQQILGQGPKLLIQFQNNGVVDDSQLPKDRFSAERLKGVDSTLKIQPAKLEDSAVYLCASSLEWGSEQYFGPGTRLTVT.

This clonotype was picked up a small number of times. The chain has TRBV6-5 and TRBJ2-7, with TRBD2 matching over 10 bases. The CDR3 covers 18 residues. Germline assignment: CDR1 MNHEY and CDR2 SVGAGI. Losses at the gene ends were 5 bases for V and 1 base for J; bases not matched to a gene: 14. The CDR3 region has the DNA TGTGCCAGCAGTAACGGCATTCTGGGAGCGGGAGGGTCCTACGAGCAGTACTTC. Protein: CASSNGILGAGGSYEQYF.

This clonotype came up a few times. The chain carries TRBV30 and TRBJ1-5, with TRBD1 identical over 7 bases. The CDR3 consists of 14 residues. Germline V gives CDR1 GTSNPN, CDR2 SVGIG (reference sequence). Losses at the gene ends were 5 bases for V and 2 bases for J; bases not matched to a gene: 6. The CDR3 spells CAWSTGEGNQPQHF. Here the CDR3 DNA reads TGTGCCTGGTCCACAGGGGAGGGCAATCAGCCCCAGCATTTT.

This chain joins TRBV6-2 or TRBV6-3 and TRBJ1-5; D uncertain. This CDR3 region has 11 residues. Trimming pared 8 bases from V and 4 bases from J, leaving 6 bases between. Germline V gene sequence: CDR1 MNHEY, CDR2 SVGEGT. The CDR3: CASGKNQPQHF. In nucleotides, the CDR3 is TGTGCCAGCGGGAAGAATCAGCCCCAGCATTTT.

At least ten counts were recorded for this clonotype. V is TRBV3-1 and J is TRBJ2-6, with D unclear. The CDR3 totals 13 residues. The germline CDR1 and CDR2 sequences are LGHDT and YNNKEL (reference sequence). Trimming pared 2 bases from V and 1 base from J, leaving 0 bases between. DNA of the CDR3: TGTGCCAGCAGCCAATCTGGGGCCAACGTCCTGACTTTC. Translated: CASSQSGANVLTF.

This clonotype was seen repeatedly, ten times or more. The chain links TRBV24-1 to TRBJ2-5; 7 nucleotides line up with TRBD2. Germline CDR1 is KGHDR and CDR2 is SFDVKD. CDR3 size: 14 residues. The J segment lost 14 bases and the V segment lost 4 bases, leaving 15 bases of the junction unmatched. CDR3 coding DNA: TGTGCCACCAGTGAACCCGGGACTACCCCTCGATTTTACTTC. It yields the protein CATSEPGTTPRFYF.

The chain employs TRBV20-1 and TRBJ2-3, with TRBD2 identical over 11 bases. The germline gives CDR1 DFQATT, CDR2 SNEGSKA (reference sequence). The CDR3 totals 18 residues. V lost 4 bases to trimming and J lost 4 bases; unmatched junction nucleotides: 16. This chain's CDR3 is CSAIGTSGPPGGPDTQYF. The CDR3 DNA is TGCAGTGCTATCGGGACTAGCGGACCACCGGGGGGCCCAGATACGCAGTATTTT.

This clonotype was counted between two and nine times. This chain links TRBV9 with TRBJ2-1; 13 bases match TRBD2. V dropped 0 bases and J dropped 10; count of bases not matched to a gene: 4. CDR3 size: 15 residues. Germline lookup yields CDR1 SGDLS and CDR2 YYNGEE. CDR3 sequence: CASSVVGLAGLEQFF. CDR3 DNA: TGTGCCAGCAGCGTAGTGGGACTAGCGGGACTAGAGCAGTTCTTC.

This chain links TRBV20-1 with TRBJ1-5; D gene ambiguous. V lost 1 base and J lost 4, with 8 bases in between. Germline values: CDR1 DFQATT, CDR2 SNEGSKA (reference sequence). The CDR3 consists of 13 residues. In DNA form, the CDR3 reads TGCAGTGCTAGAGGTTATCGAAATCAGCCCCAGCATTTT. It yields the protein CSARGYRNQPQHF.

V is TRBV20-1 and J is TRBJ2-2; 11 positions agree with TRBD2. CDR3 length: 16 residues. From germline, CDR1 is DFQATT and CDR2 SNEGSKA (reference sequence). The DNA for the CDR3 is TGCTGCGCCCCTCGGTTAGCGGGAGGGCAAGGCGGGGAGCTGTTTTTT. Its translation is CCAPRLAGGQGGELFF.

This clonotype was observed a few times. The V call is TRBV7-9, the J call TRBJ2-7, with 7 bases matching TRBD2. Per the germline V gene, CDR1 is SEHNR and CDR2 is FQNEAQ (reference sequence). Unmatched junction bases numbered 11, after V lost 5 bases and J lost 4 bases. The CDR3 sequence is 15 residues long. CDR3 in amino acids: CASSPFGGSSYEQYF. The DNA of the CDR3 is TGTGCCAGCAGCCCATTTGGCGGGAGCTCGTACGAGCAGTACTTC.